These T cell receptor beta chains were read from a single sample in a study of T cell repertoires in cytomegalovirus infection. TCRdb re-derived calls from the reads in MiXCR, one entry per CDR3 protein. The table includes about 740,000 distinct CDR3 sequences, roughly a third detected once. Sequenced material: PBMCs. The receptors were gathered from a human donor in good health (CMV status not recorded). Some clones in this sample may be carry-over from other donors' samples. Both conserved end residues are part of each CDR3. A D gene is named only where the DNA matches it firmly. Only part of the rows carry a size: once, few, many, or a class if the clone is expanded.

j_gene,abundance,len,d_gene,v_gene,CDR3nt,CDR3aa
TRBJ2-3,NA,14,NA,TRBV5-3,TGTGCCAGCAGACGGGGGGCAGAAGCAGATACGCAGTATTTT,CASRRGAEADTQYF
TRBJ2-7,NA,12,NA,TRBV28,TGTGCCAGCAGTCTTAACCCCTACGAGACGTACTTC,CASSLNPYETYF
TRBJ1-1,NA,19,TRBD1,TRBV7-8,TGTGCCAGCAGCTCCAAATCAGGGGGCCTGTGGACCCAGGGGACTGAAGCTTTCTTT,CASSSKSGGLWTQGTEAFF
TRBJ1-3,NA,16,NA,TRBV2,TGTGCCAGCAGCGGACAGCCCATAGACTCTGGAAACGCCATATATTTT,CASSGQPIDSGNAIYF
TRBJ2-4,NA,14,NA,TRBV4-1,TGCGCCAGCAGCCAAGTCAGGGACCGTGACATTCAGTACTTC,CASSQVRDRDIQYF
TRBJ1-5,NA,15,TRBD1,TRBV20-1,TGCAGTGCTCGTTACAGGGGCGGGGGCAATCAGCCCCAGCATTTT,CSARYRGGGNQPQHF
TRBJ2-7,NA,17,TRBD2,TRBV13,TGTGCCAGCAGCTTCCTCCCAGCGGGAGTCGCTCGTGAAGAGCAGTACTTC,CASSFLPAGVAREEQYF
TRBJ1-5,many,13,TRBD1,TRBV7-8,TGTGCCAGCAGCTTATCCAACAGGGGGAGCACGCATTTT,CASSLSNRGSTHF
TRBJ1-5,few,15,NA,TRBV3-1,TGTGCCAGCAGCCAAGATTTGGGAACCTATCAGCCCCAGCATTTT,CASSQDLGTYQPQHF
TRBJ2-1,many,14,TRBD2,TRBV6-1,TGTGCCAGCCGACTAGCGGTAACCTACAATGAGCAGTTCTTC,CASRLAVTYNEQFF
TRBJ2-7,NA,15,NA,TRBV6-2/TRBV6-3,TGTGCCAGCAGCCACGCCGCCGGAAATGCCTACGAGCAGTACTTC,CASSHAAGNAYEQYF
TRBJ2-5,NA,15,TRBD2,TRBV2,TGTGCCAGCAGTGATAGCGGGGGGTCCAGCAGGACCCAGTACTTC,CASSDSGGSSRTQYF
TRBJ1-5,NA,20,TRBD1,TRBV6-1,TGTGCCGTCTTGGGTGTCACAGGGGGTGAGTTCATGTATCTCAATCAGCCCCAGCATTTT,CAVLGVTGGEFMYLNQPQHF
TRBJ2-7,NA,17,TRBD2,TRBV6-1,TGTGCCAGCAGTGTCCGACTAGCGGGAGGTTTCTGGGGGGAGCAGTCCTTC,CASSVRLAGGFWGEQSF
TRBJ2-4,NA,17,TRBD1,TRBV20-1,TGCAGTGCTACGGGGGACAGGGTTAGGGAAGCCAAAAACATTCAGTACTTC,CSATGDRVREAKNIQYF
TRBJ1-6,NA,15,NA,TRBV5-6,TGTGCCAGCAGCTCGGCGGGGGGGCTTCGGTCACCCCTCCACTTT,CASSSAGGLRSPLHF
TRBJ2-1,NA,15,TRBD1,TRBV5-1,TGCGCCAGCAGCCCTCGGACAGGGGGCTCGGGTGAGCAGTTCTTC,CASSPRTGGSGEQFF
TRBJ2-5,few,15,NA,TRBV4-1,TGCGCCAGCAGCCAAGAACCCGGCGGGGTCGAGACCCAGTACTTC,CASSQEPGGVETQYF
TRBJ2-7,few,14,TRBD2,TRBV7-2,TGTGCCAGCAGCTGGGGGGGGACTACCTACGAGCAGTACTTC,CASSWGGTTYEQYF
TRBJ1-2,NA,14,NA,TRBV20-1,TGCAGTGCTAGCCAATCACAGACCAACTATGGCTACACCTTC,CSASQSQTNYGYTF